Listed below are T cell receptor beta chains from one sample, sequenced in a study of T cell repertoires in cytomegalovirus infection. Using its own MiXCR run on the reads, TCRdb lists one record per CDR3 protein. Of fewer than 300,000 distinct CDR3 sequences listed, around 25% are singletons. Specimen: PBMCs. All receptors derive from a human donor in good health (CMV status not recorded). Some clones in this sample may be carry-over from other donors' samples. Both conserved end residues are part of each CDR3. The D gene is left open where the match is weak. Not every row has a clone size; where given, it reads once, few, many or a size class.

CASSPEGQASYF TGTGCCAGCAGCCCAGAGGGGCAGGCCTCGTACTTC TRBJ2-7 NA TRBV7-9 12 many
CSATRGSETQYF TGCAGTGCGACCAGGGGGTCAGAGACCCAGTACTTC TRBJ2-5 TRBD1 TRBV20-1 12 NA
CASSTDGKNQPQHF TGTGCCAGCAGTACCGACGGGAAGAATCAGCCCCAGCATTTT TRBJ1-5 NA TRBV6-6 14 many
CASRRGRGSSTDTQYF TGTGCCAGCAGACGCGGCAGGGGGTCTAGCACAGATACGCAGTATTTT TRBJ2-3 TRBD1 TRBV2 16 few
CASSSYRREETQYF TGTGCCAGCAGCTCCTACAGACGAGAAGAGACCCAGTACTTC TRBJ2-5 NA TRBV7-2 14 many
CASSGTGDREQYF TGCGCCAGCAGCGGGACAGGGGATCGCGAGCAGTACTTC TRBJ2-7 TRBD1 TRBV10-1 13 NA
CASSYLTGSNEQFF TGTGCCAGCAGTTACCTGACAGGGAGCAATGAGCAGTTCTTC TRBJ2-1 TRBD1 TRBV6-2/TRBV6-3 14 once
CASSLVPGVGSYEQYF TGTGCCAGCAGCTTAGTCCCGGGGGTGGGTTCCTACGAGCAGTACTTC TRBJ2-7 NA TRBV7-2 16 NA
CASSLVAGLAETQYF TGTGCCAGCAGCTTAGTAGCGGGACTGGCAGAGACCCAGTACTTC TRBJ2-5 TRBD2 TRBV7-2 15 many
CASSRLGVSGSSSTDTQYF TGTGCCAGCAGCCGGCTAGGGGTTAGCGGGAGTTCCAGCACAGATACGCAGTATTTT TRBJ2-3 TRBD2 TRBV14 19 NA
CASSQASRYTDTQYF TGTGCCAGCAGCCAAGCGTCCAGGTACACAGATACGCAGTATTTT TRBJ2-3 NA TRBV4-2 15 NA
CASSLLEPKNIQYF TGTGCCAGCAGTTTGTTGGAGCCCAAAAACATTCAGTACTTC TRBJ2-4 NA TRBV28 14 NA
CASTSYDEQFF TGTGCCAGCACCTCTTACGATGAGCAGTTCTTC TRBJ2-1 NA TRBV7-9 11 few
CSARDLTFSTDTQYF TGCAGTGCTAGAGATCTTACCTTCAGCACAGATACGCAGTATTTT TRBJ2-3 NA TRBV20-1 15 NA
CSGDPSSYNEQFF TGCAGCGGGGACCCGAGCTCCTACAATGAGCAGTTCTTC TRBJ2-1 NA TRBV20-1 13 NA
CATSDQTTDTQYF TGTGCCACCAGTGACCAAACCACAGATACGCAGTATTTT TRBJ2-3 NA TRBV24-1 13 NA
CAGGRDYGYTF TGTGCCGGGGGGCGCGACTATGGCTACACCTTC TRBJ1-2 NA TRBV7-6 11 few
CASSQGTETQYF TGTGCCAGCTCCCAGGGCACGGAGACCCAGTACTTC TRBJ2-5 NA TRBV18 12 NA
CASSMGGPGELFF TGTGCCAGCAGCATGGGGGGACCCGGGGAGCTGTTTTTT TRBJ2-2 NA TRBV7-7 13 NA
CASQTGREQFF TGCGCCAGCCAGACCGGGCGGGAGCAGTTCTTC TRBJ2-1 NA TRBV5-1 11 NA
CATSRDPAGTETQYF TGTGCCACCAGCAGAGATCCGGCCGGAACTGAGACCCAGTACTTC TRBJ2-5 NA TRBV15 15 NA
CASSLGPTNQPQHF TGTGCCAGCAGTTTAGGGCCCACCAATCAGCCCCAGCATTTT TRBJ1-5 NA TRBV12-3/TRBV12-4 14 many
CASSFLRDSKMFF TGTGCCAGCAGTTTCCTCCGGGACAGCAAAATGTTCTTC TRBJ2-1 TRBD1 TRBV7-2 13 few
CASSTWGTGGENTEAFF TGTGCCAGCAGCACCTGGGGGACAGGGGGCGAAAACACTGAAGCTTTCTTT TRBJ1-1 TRBD1 TRBV28 17 many
CASSLERPSREEKLFF TGTGCCAGCAGCTTAGAGAGGCCTTCGAGGGAAGAAAAACTGTTTTTT TRBJ1-4 NA TRBV7-8 16 few
CASRAGENTEAFF TGCGCCAGCAGAGCGGGAGAGAACACTGAAGCTTTCTTT TRBJ1-1 NA TRBV5-1 13 NA
CSVSSLQTTGELFF TGCAGCGTCTCCAGTCTTCAGACCACCGGGGAGCTGTTTTTT TRBJ2-2 NA TRBV29-1 14 NA
CSARGDRYEQYF TGCAGTGCTAGAGGGGACAGGTACGAGCAGTACTTC TRBJ2-7 TRBD1 TRBV20-1 12 NA
CASSLGEVASPLHF TGTGCCAGCAGCTTAGGAGAAGTCGCGTCACCCCTCCACTTT TRBJ1-6 NA TRBV7-9 14 many
CASSYYPLGNTEAFF TGTGCCAGCAGTTATTACCCTTTGGGGAACACTGAAGCTTTCTTT TRBJ1-1 NA TRBV6-6 15 once
CASSLTGGHEQYF TGTGCCAGCAGTCTGACAGGGGGTCACGAGCAGTACTTC TRBJ2-7 TRBD1 TRBV12-3/TRBV12-4 13 few
CASSLAWQAGTEAFF TGTGCCAGCAGCTTAGCGTGGCAGGCTGGCACTGAAGCTTTCTTT TRBJ1-1 NA TRBV7-2 15 many
CSVRGSQGSYEQYF TGCAGCGTCCGAGGTAGCCAGGGTAGTTACGAGCAGTACTTC TRBJ2-7 NA TRBV29-1 14 few
CSAETGGRYEQYF TGCAGTGCCGAGACAGGGGGTCGGTACGAGCAGTACTTC TRBJ2-7 TRBD1 TRBV20-1 13 NA
CSAGRQPYEQYF TGCAGCGCCGGAAGGCAGCCCTACGAGCAGTACTTC TRBJ2-7 NA TRBV29-1 12 NA
CASSPGQGAPGEQYF TGTGCCAGTAGCCCGGGACAGGGGGCGCCGGGGGAGCAGTACTTC TRBJ2-7 TRBD1 TRBV19 15 few
CASSLVRGAWDTEAFF TGTGCCAGCAGCTTAGTTAGGGGGGCTTGGGACACTGAAGCTTTCTTT TRBJ1-1 NA TRBV7-8 16 many
CASSLAEGAGGPTGELFF TGTGCCAGCAGCTTAGCGGAGGGAGCGGGAGGGCCGACCGGGGAGCTGTTTTTT TRBJ2-2 TRBD2 TRBV7-6 18 NA
CASSYRPNTEAFF TGTGCCAGCAGCTATCGCCCGAACACTGAAGCTTTCTTT TRBJ1-1 NA TRBV6-5 13 NA
CASSLGGFKPDTQYF TGTGCCAGCAGCTTAGGTGGTTTTAAGCCGGATACGCAGTATTTT TRBJ2-3 NA TRBV7-2 15 many
CASSLGQNNIQYF TGCGCCAGCAGCTTGGGGCAGAACAACATTCAGTACTTC TRBJ2-4 NA TRBV5-1 13 many
CAIGRMRQPQHF TGTGCCATCGGACGGATGCGTCAGCCCCAGCATTTT TRBJ1-5 NA TRBV24-1 12 many
CASSPGTSGGNKYF TGTGCCAGCAGTCCCGGGACTAGCGGGGGCAATAAGTACTTC TRBJ2-5 TRBD2 TRBV2 14 NA
CASTSGQPPTQYF TGTGCCAGCACCTCGGGACAGCCGCCGACCCAGTACTTC TRBJ2-5 TRBD1 TRBV28 13 few
CASSRTSGSNEQFF TGTGCCAGCAGCCGGACTAGCGGGAGTAATGAGCAGTTCTTC TRBJ2-1 TRBD2 TRBV7-2 14 many
CSARDVAYSYEQYF TGCAGTGCTAGAGATGTAGCTTACTCCTACGAGCAGTACTTC TRBJ2-7 NA TRBV20-1 14 NA
CSVLDRNTEAFF TGCAGCGTCCTTGACAGGAACACTGAAGCTTTCTTT TRBJ1-1 NA TRBV29-1 12 NA
CASSPQSWDTEAFF TGTGCCAGCAGCCCCCAGAGTTGGGACACTGAAGCTTTCTTT TRBJ1-1 NA TRBV9 14 NA
CSVVLAGSGTQYF TGCAGCGTTGTCCTAGCGGGTAGTGGAACCCAGTACTTC TRBJ2-5 TRBD2 TRBV29-1 13 NA
CASSLAPFGGDGEAFF TGTGCCAGCAGTTTGGCCCCGTTTGGGGGGGACGGTGAAGCTTTCTTT TRBJ1-1 NA TRBV6-6 16 many
CSARDWGRLNTEAFF TGCAGTGCTAGAGATTGGGGACGTCTGAACACTGAAGCTTTCTTT TRBJ1-1 NA TRBV20-1 15 NA
CASSPGGERNNEQFF TGTGCCAGCAGCCCGGGGGGGGAGAGGAACAATGAGCAGTTCTTC TRBJ2-1 TRBD2 TRBV11-3 15 NA
CASSLFGQGAREKLFF TGTGCCAGCAGTTTATTCGGGCAGGGGGCAAGAGAAAAACTGTTTTTT TRBJ1-4 TRBD1 TRBV28 16 few
CASASASGGIGAGELFF TGTGCCAGCGCCTCAGCAAGCGGGGGGATCGGGGCCGGGGAGCTGTTTTTT TRBJ2-2 TRBD2 TRBV7-8 17 few
CASSSTMDTQYF TGTGCCAGCAGCTCCACTATGGATACGCAGTATTTT TRBJ2-3 NA TRBV7-9 12 NA
CASHEDNEQFF TGTGCCAGCCATGAGGATAATGAGCAGTTCTTC TRBJ2-1 NA TRBV2 11 NA
CASSYPSGSVAGELFF TGTGCCAGCAGTTACCCCAGCGGGAGTGTCGCCGGGGAGCTGTTTTTT TRBJ2-2 TRBD2 TRBV6-2/TRBV6-3 16 many
CATGGTRAYEQYF TGTGCCACGGGAGGGACTAGGGCCTACGAGCAGTACTTC TRBJ2-7 TRBD2 TRBV10-3 13 NA
CASSLGSRSYNEQFF TGTGCCAGCAGCTTAGGGTCTCGCTCCTACAATGAGCAGTTCTTC TRBJ2-1 NA TRBV7-3 15 NA